This is a list of T cell receptor beta chains from one sample in a study of PD-L1 blockade in urothelial cancer. Generated by immunoSEQ multiplex PCR, the TCRdb table keeps only in-frame clones and is missing some. Altogether 100,000 to 150,000 clones are present, approximately 85% being singletons, with the ten largest covering around 2.4%. Sequencing used PBMCs, obtained around atezolizumab (anti-PD-L1) treatment. These receptors originate from a man aged 50-60 years with urothelial cancer. Each CDR3 is given with its conserved first and last residue. The D gene is left open where the match is weak. Part of the rows lack a size; the others show once, few, many or a class for expanded clones.

TRBJ1-1 TRBV2 - 13 - TGTGCCAGCAGTGAAGCTTGGAGCACTGAAGCTTTCTTT CASSEAWSTEAFF
TRBJ1-2 TRBV21-1 once 18 - TGTGCCAGCAGCAAAGAGGCCCTTAAGGGACAGGGTATCAATGGCTACACCTTC CASSKEALKGQGINGYTF
TRBJ2-7 TRBV10-1 - 14 TRBD1 TGCGCCAGCAGTGGCGGGACAGGGGCCTACGAGCAGTACTTC CASSGGTGAYEQYF
TRBJ2-7 TRBV6-6 once 15 TRBD2 TGTGCCAGCAGAGACATGACTAGCGGGAGCTACGAGCAGTACTTC CASRDMTSGSYEQYF
TRBJ1-2 TRBV19 - 13 TRBD1 TGTGCCAGTAGTACCCAGGGGGCGCATGGCTACACCTTC CASSTQGAHGYTF
TRBJ1-2 TRBV14 - 15 TRBD1 TGTGCCAGCAGCCAAGCGCCGGGACAGGGGTGGGGCTACACCTTC CASSQAPGQGWGYTF
TRBJ2-5 TRBV6-5 - 14 - TGTGCCAGCAGTCCGAGAGGTCCCCAAGAGACCCAGTACTTC CASSPRGPQETQYF
TRBJ2-7 TRBV11-2 - 12 - TGTGCCAGCAGCACAAATTCGTACGAGCAGTACTTC CASSTNSYEQYF
TRBJ1-5 TRBV5-5 - 14 TRBD1 TGTGCCAGCAGCTTGATGACAGGGGTTCAGCCCCAGCATTTT CASSLMTGVQPQHF
TRBJ2-1 TRBV7-9 - 16 TRBD2 TGTGCCAGCAGCTCAGCGCTAGCGGGGCCCGCCAATGAGCAGTTCTTC CASSSALAGPANEQFF
TRBJ2-3 TRBV19 - 15 TRBD1 TGTGCCAGTACCCCTACAGGGGGCGGCACAGATACGCAGTATTTT CASTPTGGGTDTQYF
TRBJ1-2 TRBV6-1 - 11 - TGTGCCAGCAGTCTGGTGAGTGGCTACACCTTC CASSLVSGYTF
TRBJ2-3 TRBV5-4 - 13 - TGTGCCAGCACCGTTAGGGGAACAGATACGCAGTATTTT CASTVRGTDTQYF
TRBJ1-6 TRBV10-3 once 14 - TGTGCCATCAGAGGAAGCCCAGGGGAATCACCCCTCCACTTT CAIRGSPGESPLHF
TRBJ2-7 TRBV11-2 - 16 - TGTGCCAGCAGCTCCCGGGGGAAAGCGGGCTCCTACGAGCAGTACTTC CASSSRGKAGSYEQYF
TRBJ2-1 TRBV4-1 - 15 - TGCGCCAGCAGCCCCTACGGGATACACGACAATGAGCAGTTCTTC CASSPYGIHDNEQFF
TRBJ2-7 TRBV5-1 - 14 - TGCGCCAGCAGCTTGGGTTCGGGGGTGGGGGAGCAGTACTTC CASSLGSGVGEQYF
TRBJ1-1 TRBV20-1 - 10 - TGCAGTGCTACAAACACTGAAGCTTTCTTT CSATNTEAFF
TRBJ2-1 TRBV7-9 once 15 TRBD2 TGTGCCAGCAGCCCTAGCGGTAGCTCCTACAATGAGCAGTTCTTC CASSPSGSSYNEQFF
TRBJ2-7 TRBV15 - 15 TRBD2 TGTGCCACCAGCTCCCGGAGCGGGACCACCTACGAGCAGTACTTC CATSSRSGTTYEQYF
TRBJ2-5 TRBV7-8 - 15 - TGTGCCAGCAGCTTAAATGAGGTACACCAAGAGACCCAGTACTTC CASSLNEVHQETQYF
TRBJ2-7 TRBV15 - 14 TRBD2 TGTGCCACCAGCCCCCGTAGCGGGAACTACGAGCAGTACTTC CATSPRSGNYEQYF
TRBJ1-4 TRBV19 - 15 - TGTGCCAGTAGTATATCGAGACAGCGTAATGAAAAACTGTTTTTT CASSISRQRNEKLFF
TRBJ2-1 TRBV5-1 - 16 TRBD2 TGCGCCAGCAGCTACCTAGCGGGAGGGTCCTACAATGAGCAGTTCTTC CASSYLAGGSYNEQFF
TRBJ2-2 TRBV2 - 15 - TGTGCCAGCACTCTCGGAGGGGGCTACACCGGGGAGCTGTTTTTT CASTLGGGYTGELFF
TRBJ1-2 TRBV14 - 15 - TGTGCCAGCAGCCAAGGGTCGGGGGGCATCTATGGCTACACCTTC CASSQGSGGIYGYTF
TRBJ2-7 TRBV14 - 17 - TGTGCCAGCAGCCAAGAGGGGTCTGGACTGGCCGCCTACGAGCAGTACTTC CASSQEGSGLAAYEQYF
TRBJ1-1 TRBV16 - 15 TRBD1 TGTGCCAGCAGCCAATTAGCGACAGGGGTCACTGAAGCTTTCTTT CASSQLATGVTEAFF
TRBJ2-6 TRBV7-9 - 15 - TGTGCCAGCAGCTTAGCCAGTGCTGGGGCCAACGTCCTGACTTTC CASSLASAGANVLTF
TRBJ2-2 TRBV7-9 few 16 TRBD2 TGTGCCAGCAGCTTAAAGGCGCGGGAGGGCCCCGGGGAGCTGTTTTTT CASSLKAREGPGELFF
TRBJ1-2 TRBV28 few 12 - TGTGCCACCGCGGGGGTAATGGGGGGCTACACCTTC CATAGVMGGYTF
TRBJ1-1 TRBV30 - 13 TRBD1 TGTGCCTGGGACCCTACAGGGGGCACTGAAGCTTTCTTT CAWDPTGGTEAFF
TRBJ2-5 TRBV5-6 - 13 TRBD1 TGTGCCAGCAGACTGAGACAGGGAGAGACCCAGTACTTC CASRLRQGETQYF
TRBJ1-5 TRBV19 - 13 - TGTGCCAGTAGTATTCTGGAGGGTCAGCCCCAGCATTTT CASSILEGQPQHF
TRBJ2-7 TRBV28 - 14 TRBD1 TGTGCCAGCAACTCAGGGGACAGGGGCTACGAGCAGTACTTC CASNSGDRGYEQYF
TRBJ2-3 TRBV6-1 - 15 TRBD1 TGTGCCAGCAGTGGGACAGGGGGCAGCACAGATACGCAGTATTTT CASSGTGGSTDTQYF
TRBJ2-5 TRBV28 - 14 - TGTGCCAGCATACACAGGGAAGGTGGAAAGACCCAGTACTTC CASIHREGGKTQYF
TRBJ2-7 TRBV5-1 - 15 - TGCGCCAGCAGGACAGGACCCTCTTTCTCCTACGAGCAGTACTTC CASRTGPSFSYEQYF
TRBJ2-2 TRBV5-6 - 16 - TGTGCCAGCAGCTTGCGCGGGACAGCGAACACCGGGGAGCTGTTTTTT CASSLRGTANTGELFF
TRBJ2-7 TRBV5-1 - 11 TRBD1 TGCGCCAGCAGCGAGGACAGGGACCTGTACTTC CASSEDRDLYF